Listed below are T cell receptor beta chains from one sample, sequenced in a study of neoadjuvant anti-PD-1 for oral cavity cancer. Only in-frame clones appear in the TCRdb table, and some are missing; sequencing was by immunoSEQ multiplex PCR. The sample consists of tens of thousands of clones, 83% of them appearing once. The sequences come from PBMCs, collected before nivolumab (anti-PD-1) treatment. Receptors were obtained from a person between 40 and 79 years old with oral cavity squamous cell carcinoma. Both conserved end residues are part of each CDR3. D genes are given only for firm matches. Size tells how often a clone was seen (once, few, many) or the class of an expanded clone, and some rows leave it out.

j_call | d_call | v_call | clone_size | cdr3_aa | cdr3_nt
TRBJ2-3 | TRBD1 | TRBV6-8 | - | CASRPQTGFLNTQYF | TGTGCCAGCAGGCCCCAGACAGGGTTCTTAAATACGCAGTATTTT
TRBJ2-2 | - | TRBV5-1 | - | CASSPREASTGELFF | TGCGCCAGCAGCCCTAGGGAAGCTAGCACCGGGGAGCTGTTTTTT
TRBJ2-5 | - | TRBV5-1 | - | CASSSLNQETQYF | TGCGCCAGCAGCTCTCTCAACCAAGAGACCCAGTACTTC
TRBJ1-6 | - | TRBV6-4 | - | CASSEGGERSPLHF | TGTGCCAGCAGCGAGGGGGGAGAAAGGTCACCCCTCCACTTT
TRBJ1-5 | - | TRBV15 | - | CATSMTGPHQPQHF | TGTGCCACCAGTATGACAGGCCCTCATCAGCCCCAGCATTTT
TRBJ1-2 | TRBD1 | TRBV25-1 | - | CASSEWDRDRGGYTF | TGTGCCAGTAGTGAGTGGGATCGGGACAGGGGTGGCTACACCTTC
TRBJ1-4 | - | TRBV6-1 | - | CASTLGGWEKLFF | TGTGCCAGCACATTGGGGGGTTGGGAAAAACTGTTTTTT
TRBJ2-7 | TRBD2 | TRBV19 | - | CASSMTGLGSYEQYF | TGTGCCAGTAGCATGACGGGACTAGGCTCCTACGAGCAGTACTTC
TRBJ2-5 | - | TRBV4-1 | once | CASSPRLGGGETQYF | TGCGCCAGCAGCCCCCGACTGGGGGGAGGTGAGACCCAGTACTTC
TRBJ1-5 | - | TRBV5-1 | - | CASSLEGDINQPQHF | TGCGCCAGCAGCTTGGAGGGGGACATCAATCAGCCCCAGCATTTT
TRBJ1-1 | TRBD1 | TRBV5-6 | few | CASSRQTGEITEAFF | TGTGCCAGCAGCCGCCAGACAGGGGAGATCACTGAAGCTTTCTTT
TRBJ1-6 | - | TRBV5-1 | - | CASSLDRTYNSPLHF | TGCGCCAGCAGCTTGGACAGGACTTATAATTCACCCCTCCACTTT
TRBJ1-1 | - | TRBV4-2 | once | CASSPRGGDNTEAFF | TGTGCCAGCAGCCCCCGGGGGGGGGACAACACTGAAGCTTTCTTT
TRBJ2-1 | - | TRBV29-1 | - | CSVEALNEQFF | TGCAGCGTTGAAGCGCTCAATGAGCAGTTCTTC
TRBJ2-5 | TRBD2 | TRBV2 | - | CASSERTWGLAGPQETQYF | TGTGCCAGCAGTGAGCGGACCTGGGGACTAGCGGGACCCCAAGAGACCCAGTACTTC
TRBJ1-1 | - | TRBV30 | - | CAWSQKGVTNTEAFF | TGTGCCTGGAGTCAGAAAGGGGTAACAAACACTGAAGCTTTCTTT
TRBJ1-4 | TRBD1 | TRBV18 | - | CASSSGQGNEKLFF | TGTGCCAGCTCCTCCGGACAGGGGAATGAAAAACTGTTTTTT
TRBJ2-1 | TRBD2 | TRBV2 | - | CASSGLAGFGEQFF | TGTGCCAGCAGCGGACTAGCGGGATTTGGGGAGCAGTTCTTC
TRBJ1-1 | - | TRBV20-1 | - | CSALTLAEAFF | TGCAGTGCTTTAACATTGGCTGAAGCTTTCTTT
TRBJ2-3 | - | TRBV5-6 | - | CASSPYTGARSTDTQYF | TGTGCCAGCAGCCCCTATACGGGGGCCCGTAGCACAGATACGCAGTATTTT
TRBJ2-2 | TRBD1 | TRBV25-1 | few | CASSSMGQGRRNTGELFF | TGTGCCAGCAGTTCCATGGGACAGGGAAGGAGGAACACCGGGGAGCTGTTTTTT
TRBJ2-5 | - | TRBV5-4 | few | CASSPGGSRETQYF | TGTGCCAGCAGCCCCGGAGGCAGTCGGGAGACCCAGTACTTC
TRBJ2-7 | - | TRBV6-1 | - | CASSPGLTYEQYF | TGTGCCAGCAGTCCGGGACTTACCTACGAGCAGTACTTC
TRBJ2-1 | - | TRBV4-1 | - | CASSQDQSSYNEQFF | TGCGCCAGCAGCCAAGATCAAAGCTCCTACAATGAGCAGTTCTTC
TRBJ2-1 | - | TRBV9 | few | CASSPAGWDANEQFF | TGTGCCAGCAGCCCCGCGGGTTGGGACGCCAATGAGCAGTTCTTC
TRBJ1-1 | - | TRBV28 | once | CASRGYREAFF | TGTGCCAGCAGGGGATATAGGGAAGCTTTCTTT
TRBJ1-1 | TRBD1 | TRBV29-1 | - | CSAGQGLGTEAFF | TGCAGCGCCGGACAGGGATTGGGCACTGAAGCTTTCTTT
TRBJ1-2 | TRBD1 | TRBV5-1 | - | CASSSSLTGVNYGYTF | TGCGCCAGCAGCTCCTCCCTGACAGGGGTTAATTATGGCTACACCTTC
TRBJ2-7 | TRBD1 | TRBV6-1 | - | CASSGRSGTGGDEQYF | TGTGCCAGCAGTGGAAGGTCGGGGACAGGGGGCGACGAGCAGTACTTC
TRBJ2-1 | - | TRBV7-9 | - | CASSGGGSSYNEQFF | TGTGCCAGCAGCGGTGGAGGGAGCTCCTACAATGAGCAGTTCTTC
TRBJ2-4 | - | TRBV6-6 | - | CASSPGTEQYF | TGTGCCAGCAGTCCTGGGACGGAACAGTACTTC
TRBJ2-1 | TRBD2 | TRBV19 | - | CASSPLNAGGGYNEQFF | TGTGCCAGTAGTCCCTTGAATGCGGGGGGCGGCTACAATGAGCAGTTCTTC
TRBJ1-2 | - | TRBV20-1 | - | CSARGGAGAFF | TGCAGTGCTAGAGGGGGGGCAGGAGCCTTCTTC
TRBJ1-6 | - | TRBV7-9 | medium-sized | CASSPGVANSPLHF | TGTGCCAGCAGCCCAGGGGTTGCCAATTCACCCCTCCACTTT
TRBJ1-2 | - | TRBV29-1 | - | CSVSPRNYGYTF | TGCAGCGTGTCGCCACGGAACTATGGCTACACCTTC
TRBJ2-3 | TRBD2 | TRBV4-2 | - | CASSQGGLAGLDTQYF | TGTGCCAGCAGCCAAGGGGGACTAGCGGGACTGGATACGCAGTATTTT
TRBJ2-2 | - | TRBV11-3 | few | CASSSGRGGELFF | TGTGCCAGCAGCTCCGGACGCGGCGGGGAGCTGTTTTTT
TRBJ1-5 | - | TRBV19 | - | CASSRHRDAIGNQPQHF | TGTGCCAGTAGTCGTCACAGGGACGCGATCGGCAATCAGCCCCAGCATTTT
TRBJ1-5 | TRBD1 | TRBV18 | few | CASSDTGGGNQPQHF | TGTGCCAGCTCAGATACAGGGGGTGGCAATCAGCCCCAGCATTTT
TRBJ2-4 | - | TRBV4-1 | once | CASSQVGRGGGIAKNIQYF | TGCGCCAGCAGCCAAGTAGGTCGGGGAGGAGGTATCGCCAAAAACATTCAGTACTTC
TRBJ2-6 | - | TRBV5-6 | - | CASSLMGSGANVLTF | TGTGCCAGCAGCTTGATGGGTTCTGGGGCCAACGTCCTGACTTTC
TRBJ2-7 | - | TRBV10-2 | - | CASSEGAYYEQYF | TGCGCCAGCAGTGAGGGGGCCTATTACGAGCAGTACTTC
TRBJ2-2 | TRBD1 | TRBV2 | - | CASLRDRGWADTGELFF | TGTGCCAGCCTTCGCGACAGGGGTTGGGCTGACACCGGGGAGCTGTTTTTT
TRBJ2-7 | - | TRBV4-1 | - | CASSQFSPGTYEQYF | TGCGCCAGCAGCCAATTTTCCCCCGGGACCTACGAGCAGTACTTC
TRBJ1-1 | TRBD1 | TRBV5-1 | - | CASSLRRQGLRTEAFF | TGCGCCAGCAGCTTGAGGAGACAGGGTTTAAGGACTGAAGCTTTCTTT
TRBJ1-2 | - | TRBV30 | few | CAWSLAKSYGYTF | TGTGCCTGGAGTCTGGCCAAAAGCTATGGCTACACCTTC
TRBJ1-1 | TRBD1 | TRBV5-1 | - | CASKDRGNTEAFF | TGCGCCAGCAAGGACAGGGGAAACACTGAAGCTTTCTTT
TRBJ1-2 | TRBD1 | TRBV15 | - | CATSRTEGADGYTF | TGTGCCACCAGCAGAACCGAGGGGGCGGATGGCTACACCTTC
TRBJ1-1 | - | TRBV28 | - | CASSFSQGNTEAFF | TGTGCCAGCAGCTTTAGTCAGGGTAACACTGAAGCTTTCTTT
TRBJ1-3 | - | TRBV10-2 | - | CASRPTGSGNTIYF | TGCGCCAGCAGACCAACAGGCTCAGGAAACACCATATATTTT
TRBJ1-2 | - | TRBV7-9 | - | CASSLVALNYGYTF | TGTGCCAGCAGCTTAGTAGCCCTTAACTATGGCTACACCTTC